The 26 T cell receptor beta chains given below trace back to one sample, sequenced in a study of PD-1 blockade in mismatch repair-deficient tumors. Sequencing was performed with immunoSEQ multiplex PCR; in TCRdb, only in-frame clones are kept and a portion is missing. The sample consists of about 79,000 clones, roughly 80% of them appearing once. Source: peripheral blood, taken 44 weeks after starting pembrolizumab. These receptors all come from an adult with mismatch repair-deficient cancer.

The chain links TRBV11-2 to TRBJ1-2; D remains ambiguous. Germline V CDR1 and CDR2: SGHAT, FQNNGV. The V and J ends lost 5 bases and 6 bases respectively, with 10 bases between them. CDR3 length: 12 residues. The CDR3 DNA follows: TGTGCCAGCAGCAGAAGGGCCCATGGCTACACCTTC. This encodes CASSRRAHGYTF.

This clone was found once. The gene calls are TRBV4-3 and TRBJ1-3; possibly TRBD1 for D (6 bases). Trimming shortened V by 0 bases and J by 3 bases, and 9 bases separated the two germline ends. Germline CDR1 LGHNA, CDR2 YSLEER. This CDR3 contains 15 residues. The CDR3: CASSQDTGFGNTIYF. CDR3 bases: TGCGCCAGCAGCCAAGATACAGGGTTTGGAAACACCATATATTTT.

The chain carries TRBV19 and TRBJ1-3; D is uncertain. Trimming removed 7 bases from V and 8 bases from J, with 12 bases in between. The CDR3 has 12 residues. Germline V CDR1 and CDR2: LNHDA, SQIVND (reference sequence). CDR3 residues: CASIGRTDTIYF. The CDR3, as DNA: TGTGCCAGTATAGGACGTACGGACACCATATATTTT. Variable domain in full (rest from reference TRBV19 and TRBJ1-3): DGGITQSPKYLFRKEGQNVTLSCEQNLNHDAMYWYRQDPGQGLRLIYYSQIVNDFQKGDIAEGYSVSREKKESFPLTVTSAQKNPTAFYLCASIGRTDTIYFGEGSWLTVV.

The chain links TRBV20-1 to TRBJ2-1; D is unclear. Germline values: CDR1 DFQATT, CDR2 SNEGSKA (reference sequence). V lost 5 bases to trimming and J lost 6 bases, with 8 bases between them. There are 11 residues in the CDR3. In DNA, the CDR3 is TGCAGTGCTGCAATGTCCAATGAGCAGTTCTTC. Translation gives CSAAMSNEQFF.

V usage is TRBV7-9 and J usage is TRBJ1-3; a weak D match, TRBD1 (5 bases). The CDR3 is 14 amino acids. The V gene lost 5 bases and the J gene lost 2 bases, with 10 bases spanning the gap. CDR1 is SEHNR, CDR2 FQNEAQ, per germline (reference sequence). CDR3 sequence reads: CASSLGTAGNTIYF. The CDR3 DNA is TGTGCCAGCAGCCTGGGGACGGCTGGAAACACCATATATTTT.

The CDR3 is CASSSQGDTEAFF. The CDR3 nucleotides are TGTGCCAGCAGCTCACAGGGAGACACTGAAGCTTTCTTT. The rearrangement joins TRBV7-3 to TRBJ1-1, with D possibly TRBD1 on 6 matching bases. CDR3 length: 13 residues. Trimming took off 4 bases at V and 3 bases at J, with 9 bases between the two ends. Germline V gene sequence: CDR1 SGHTA, CDR2 FQGTGA.

The chain has TRBV23-1 and TRBJ1-4, with a weak D call TRBD1 (6 bases). TRBV23-1 is an ORF for which the function is uncertain. Trimming stripped 9 bases from V and 4 bases from J, with 21 bases between. This CDR3 spans 16 amino acids. In DNA, the CDR3 is TGCGCCAGGAAGGGGGTAAAGTGCTCCATTAATGAAAAACTGTTTTTT. Translated: CARKGVKCSINEKLFF.

The chain has TRBV30 and TRBJ1-5, with TRBD1 as a possible D gene (5 bases). The CDR3 totals 15 residues. Per germline, CDR1 GTSNPN and CDR2 SVGIG (reference sequence). V was shortened by 3 bases and J by 7 bases, with 19 bases between the two germline ends. The CDR3 protein is CAWSGRRGGGQPQHF. As DNA, the CDR3 is TGTGCCTGGAGCGGAAGACGGGGGGGAGGGCAGCCCCAGCATTTT.

The DNA of the CDR3 is TGTGCCAGCAGCTTAGACTCGGCGATGAACACTGAAGCTTTCTTT. This translates into CASSLDSAMNTEAFF. The rearrangement joins TRBV7-9 to TRBJ1-1; no clear D. Per germline, CDR1 SEHNR and CDR2 FQNEAQ (reference sequence). Trimming removed 1 base from V and 0 bases from J, with 9 bases in between. This CDR3 region has 15 residues.

The chain joins TRBV5-6 to TRBJ1-2; D is undetermined. The CDR3 covers 14 residues. Between the trimmed V and J ends, which lost 4 bases and 2 bases, there was a span of 12 bases. The germline V gene has CDR1 SGHDT and CDR2 YYEEEE. CDR3 nucleotide sequence: TGTGCCAGCAGCCCGCTATTGGAAAACTATGGCTACACCTTC. Translation gives CASSPLLENYGYTF.

The chain uses TRBV5-6 and TRBJ1-1; TRBD1 matches 9 bases. J lost 0 bases, V lost 2 bases, and 5 bases had no gene match. CDR3 size: 16 residues. CDR1 is SGHDT, CDR2 YYEEEE, per germline. CDR3 nucleotides: TGTGCCAGCAGCTTTGGGACAGGGTCTTTGAACACTGAAGCTTTCTTT. Its translation is CASSFGTGSLNTEAFF.

The gene calls are TRBV4-1 and TRBJ2-7; 9 bases agree with TRBD1. This CDR3 has 17 amino acids. Germline CDR1 is MGHRA and CDR2 is YSYEKL. V shed 1 base, J shed 2 bases, and the junction held 9 bases outside the gene matches. The CDR3 DNA reads as TGCGCCAGCAGCCAAGTAATGGGACAGGGTGTCCCCTACGAGCAGTACTTC. It yields the protein CASSQVMGQGVPYEQYF.

V usage is TRBV5-4 and J usage is TRBJ2-7, with a tentative D call TRBD1 (5 bases). Trimming pared 3 bases from V and 4 bases from J, leaving 11 bases between. The germline gives CDR1 SGHNT, CDR2 YYREEE (reference sequence). The CDR3 loop spans 13 amino acids. The CDR3, as DNA: TGTGCCAGCAGCTCCAACAGGATTTACGAGCAGTACTTC. Its translation is CASSSNRIYEQYF.

V and J are TRBV27 and TRBJ1-1, with TRBD1 matching 7 bases. J gave up 5 bases and V 5 bases, and 5 bases lay outside the gene matches. CDR3 length: 13 amino acids. Germline loops: CDR1 MNHEY, CDR2 SMNVEV (reference sequence). The CDR3 DNA reads as TGTGCCAGCAGTCTATACAGGGGTACTGAAGCTTTCTTT. Residues: CASSLYRGTEAFF.

This rearrangement joins TRBV6-1 to TRBJ1-1; D gene ambiguous. This CDR3 is 12 amino acids long. Germline V gene data show CDR1 as MNHNS and CDR2 as SASEGT. V shed 8 bases and J shed 3 bases, with 10 bases lying between them. The CDR3 coding sequence is TGTGCCAGCCGGGCATCACACACTGAAGCTTTCTTT. Encoded protein: CASRASHTEAFF.

V is TRBV19 and J is TRBJ2-1; D possibly corresponds to TRBD1 (7 bases). Trimming stripped 3 bases from V and 4 bases from J, with 19 bases between. This CDR3 has 17 residues. Germline V gene lookup returns CDR1 LNHDA and CDR2 SQIVND (reference sequence). The CDR3 is CASSMTGSGVRYNEQFF. The CDR3 nucleotides read TGTGCCAGTAGTATGACAGGGTCGGGAGTTCGGTACAATGAGCAGTTCTTC.

In regard to this clone: The junction shows a germline mismatch at one end, possibly a read error. V gene TRBV7-7 combines with J gene TRBJ2-3; D remains unclear. Germline CDR1 reads SSHAT; CDR2 reads FNYEAQ (reference sequence). This CDR3 spans 13 amino acids. The CDR3 region has the DNA TGTGCTAGCAGCTTAGACCACACAGATACGCAGTATTTT. This codes for CASSLDHTDTQYF.

The V and J genes are TRBV7-8 and TRBJ2-7; D is uncertain. Germline loops: CDR1 SGHVS, CDR2 FQNEAQ. CDR3 size: 11 residues. The V end was cut by 2 bases, the J end by 5 bases, with 4 bases between. This chain's CDR3 is CASSLIHEQYF. DNA of the CDR3: TGTGCCAGCAGCTTAATCCACGAGCAGTACTTC.

The chain has TRBV9 and TRBJ2-2, with a possible D match to TRBD2 (5 bases). Between the trimmed V and J ends, which lost 0 bases and 1 base, there was a span of 10 bases. Germline lookup yields CDR1 SGDLS and CDR2 YYNGEE. The CDR3 has 16 amino acids. CDR3 in DNA: TGTGCCAGCAGCGTAGCTACTAGAGGGAACACCGGGGAGCTGTTTTTT. Translating it yields CASSVATRGNTGELFF.

V gene TRBV29-1 combines with J gene TRBJ1-1; D remains unclear. CDR3 size: 11 residues. Germline assignment: CDR1 SQVTM and CDR2 ANQGSEA. V shed 5 bases and J shed 11 bases, with 15 bases lying between them. The DNA for the CDR3 is TGCAGCGTTCTTTCCTCCCGGGTGGCTTTCTTT. Amino acids: CSVLSSRVAFF. Full variable domain (remainder filled in from reference TRBV29-1 and TRBJ1-1): SAVISQKPSRDICQRGTSLTIQCQVDSQVTMMFWYRQQPGQSLTLIATANQGSEATYESGFVIDKFPISRPNLTFSTLTVSNMSPEDSSIYLCSVLSSRVAFFGQGTRLTVV.

The chain joins TRBV2 to TRBJ2-7; D is unclear. This CDR3 region has 11 residues. From germline, CDR1 is SNHLY and CDR2 FYNNEI. V lost 6 bases and J 3 bases, leaving 6 bases between the germline ends. The DNA for the CDR3 is TGTGCCAGCAGCCTTTACTACGAGCAGTACTTC. Its translation is CASSLYYEQYF.

The chain links TRBV9 to TRBJ1-2; D is perhaps TRBD1 (6 bases). The CDR3 is 15 amino acids. Germline CDR1 is SGDLS and CDR2 is YYNGEE. V was shortened by 0 bases and J by 8 bases, with 17 bases between the two germline ends. This chain's CDR3 is CASSVAPDSLQGYTF. Here the CDR3 DNA reads TGTGCCAGCAGCGTAGCCCCGGACAGTCTTCAGGGCTACACCTTC.

A note on this clone: The same CDR3 can be traced to other DNA sequences in this sample. The chain combines TRBV19 with TRBJ2-3, with D maybe TRBD1 (6 bases). The CDR3 spans 13 residues. The germline gives CDR1 LNHDA, CDR2 SQIVND (reference sequence). V was pared by 3 bases and J by 3 bases, with 7 bases between. CDR3 amino acids: CASSITGTDTQYF. The CDR3 bases are TGTGCCAGTAGTATCACAGGGACAGATACGCAGTATTTT.

V usage is TRBV18 and J usage is TRBJ1-1; TRBD1 might be the D (6 bases). V gave up 0 bases and J gave up 7 bases, with 12 bases separating them. Germline V gene data show CDR1 as KGHSH and CDR2 as LQKENI. The CDR3 runs 14 residues. The CDR3 DNA follows: TGTGCCAGCTCACCACCGACCCGAGGGGGTGAAGCTTTCTTT. Protein product: CASSPPTRGGEAFF.

The chain links TRBV7-9 to TRBJ2-2, with 9 bases aligning to TRBD1. The junction had 6 bases not matched to a gene; V was cut back by 6 bases and J by 4 bases. The CDR3 contains 15 residues. The germline V gene encodes CDR1 SEHNR and CDR2 FQNEAQ (reference sequence). In DNA form, the CDR3 reads TGTGCCAGCAGTCCGGGACAGGGACTCACCGGGGAGCTGTTTTTT. It is translated as CASSPGQGLTGELFF.

V gene TRBV5-1 combines with J gene TRBJ2-5, with 8 bases fitting TRBD1. The germline gives CDR1 SGHRS, CDR2 YFSETQ. V lost 4 bases to trimming and J lost 4 bases; unmatched junction nucleotides: 9. CDR3 length: 15 residues. As DNA, the CDR3 is TGCGCCAGCAGCGGGTCGACAGGGGTAGCAGAGACCCAGTACTTC. Its protein product is CASSGSTGVAETQYF.